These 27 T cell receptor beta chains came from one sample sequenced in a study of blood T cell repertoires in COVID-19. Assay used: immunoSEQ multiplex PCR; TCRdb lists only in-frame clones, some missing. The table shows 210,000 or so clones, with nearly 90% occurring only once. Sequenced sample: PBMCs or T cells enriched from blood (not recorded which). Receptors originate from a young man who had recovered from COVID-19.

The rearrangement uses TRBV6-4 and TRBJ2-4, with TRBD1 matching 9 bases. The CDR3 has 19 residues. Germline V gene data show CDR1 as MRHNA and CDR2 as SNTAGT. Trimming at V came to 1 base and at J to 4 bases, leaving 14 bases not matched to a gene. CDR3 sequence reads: CASSDFPEQGAWIKNIQYF. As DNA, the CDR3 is TGTGCCAGCAGTGACTTCCCCGAACAGGGGGCCTGGATAAAAAACATTCAGTACTTC.

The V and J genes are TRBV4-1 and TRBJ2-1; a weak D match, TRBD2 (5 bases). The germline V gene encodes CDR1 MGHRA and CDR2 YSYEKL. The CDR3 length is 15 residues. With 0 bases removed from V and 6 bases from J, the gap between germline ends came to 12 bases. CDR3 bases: TGCGCCAGCAGCCAAGAAGACTACGTATCCAATGAGCAGTTCTTC. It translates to CASSQEDYVSNEQFF.

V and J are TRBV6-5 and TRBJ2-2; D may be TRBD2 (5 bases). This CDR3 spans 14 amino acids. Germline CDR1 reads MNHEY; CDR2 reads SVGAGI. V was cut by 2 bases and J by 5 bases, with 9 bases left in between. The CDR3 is CASSYRGGTGELFF. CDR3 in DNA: TGTGCCAGCAGTTACCGGGGTGGGACCGGGGAGCTGTTTTTT.

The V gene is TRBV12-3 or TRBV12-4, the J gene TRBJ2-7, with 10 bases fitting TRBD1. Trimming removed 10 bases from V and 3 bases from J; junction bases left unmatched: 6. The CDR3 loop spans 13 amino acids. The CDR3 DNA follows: TGTGCCACCGGACAGGGGGAACGCTACGAGCAGTACTTC. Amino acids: CATGQGERYEQYF.

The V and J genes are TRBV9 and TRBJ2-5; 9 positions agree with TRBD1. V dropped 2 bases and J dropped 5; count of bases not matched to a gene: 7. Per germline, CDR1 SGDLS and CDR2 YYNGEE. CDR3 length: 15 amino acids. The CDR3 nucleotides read TGTGCCAGCAGCGTTTATCCCGACAGGGGGGAGACCCAGTACTTC. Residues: CASSVYPDRGETQYF.

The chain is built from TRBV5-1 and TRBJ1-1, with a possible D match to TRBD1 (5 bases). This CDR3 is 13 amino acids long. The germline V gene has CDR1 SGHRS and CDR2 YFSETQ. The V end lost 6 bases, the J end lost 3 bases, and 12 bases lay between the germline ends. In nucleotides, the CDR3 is TGCGCCAGCAATCCTCAAGGGGACACTGAAGCTTTCTTT. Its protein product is CASNPQGDTEAFF.

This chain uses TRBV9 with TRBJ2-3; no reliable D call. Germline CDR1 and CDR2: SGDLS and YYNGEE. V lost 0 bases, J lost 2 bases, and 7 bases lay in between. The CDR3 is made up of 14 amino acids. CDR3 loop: CASSVASFTDTQYF. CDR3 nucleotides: TGTGCCAGCAGCGTAGCTAGTTTCACAGATACGCAGTATTTT.

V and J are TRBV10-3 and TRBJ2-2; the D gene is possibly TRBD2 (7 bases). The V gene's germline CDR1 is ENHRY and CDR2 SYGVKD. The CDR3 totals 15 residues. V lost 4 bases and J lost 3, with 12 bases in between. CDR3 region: CAISVGGADTGELFF. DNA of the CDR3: TGTGCCATCAGTGTAGGGGGGGCCGACACCGGGGAGCTGTTTTTT.

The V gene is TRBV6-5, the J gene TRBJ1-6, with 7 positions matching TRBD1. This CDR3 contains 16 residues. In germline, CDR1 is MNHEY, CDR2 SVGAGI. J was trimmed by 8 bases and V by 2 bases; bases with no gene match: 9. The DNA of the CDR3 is TGTGCCAGCAGTTACGCCCTTGGACAGGACGATTCACCCCTCCACTTT. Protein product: CASSYALGQDDSPLHF.

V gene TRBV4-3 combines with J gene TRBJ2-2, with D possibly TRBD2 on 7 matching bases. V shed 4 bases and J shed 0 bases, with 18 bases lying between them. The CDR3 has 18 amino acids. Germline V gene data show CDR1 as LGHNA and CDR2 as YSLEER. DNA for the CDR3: TGCGCCAGCAGCCTTAGGACAGCGGGGAATTCGAACACCGGGGAGCTGTTTTTT. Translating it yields CASSLRTAGNSNTGELFF.

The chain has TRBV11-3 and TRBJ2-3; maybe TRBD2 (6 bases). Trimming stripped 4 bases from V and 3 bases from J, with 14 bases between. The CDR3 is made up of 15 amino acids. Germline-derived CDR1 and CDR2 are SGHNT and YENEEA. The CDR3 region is CASSSGLQQTDTQYF. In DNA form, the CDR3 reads TGTGCCAGCAGCTCGGGACTCCAACAAACAGATACGCAGTATTTT. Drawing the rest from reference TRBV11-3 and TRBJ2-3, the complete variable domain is EAGVVQSPRYKIIEKKQPVAFWCNPISGHNTLYWYLQNLGQGPELLIRYENEEAVDDSQLPKDRFSAERLKGVDSTLKIQPAELGDSAVYLCASSSGLQQTDTQYFGPGTRLTVL.

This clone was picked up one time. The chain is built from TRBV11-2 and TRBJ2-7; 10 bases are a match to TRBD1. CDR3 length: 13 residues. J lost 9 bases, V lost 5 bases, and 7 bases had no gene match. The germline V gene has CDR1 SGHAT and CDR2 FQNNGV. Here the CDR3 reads CASSPRQGAGQYF. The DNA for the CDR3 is TGTGCCAGCAGCCCCAGACAGGGGGCAGGGCAGTACTTC.

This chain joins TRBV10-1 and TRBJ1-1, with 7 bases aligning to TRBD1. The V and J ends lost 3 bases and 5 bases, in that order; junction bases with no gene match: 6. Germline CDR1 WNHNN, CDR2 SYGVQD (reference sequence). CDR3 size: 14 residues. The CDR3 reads CASSEGGRRTEAFF. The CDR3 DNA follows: TGCGCCAGCAGTGAAGGGGGCCGAAGGACTGAAGCTTTCTTT.

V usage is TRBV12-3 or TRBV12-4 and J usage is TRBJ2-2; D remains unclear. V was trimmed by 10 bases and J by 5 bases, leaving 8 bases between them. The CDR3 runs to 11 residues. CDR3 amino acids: CATSGTGELFF. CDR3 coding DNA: TGTGCCACCTCCGGTACCGGGGAGCTGTTTTTT.

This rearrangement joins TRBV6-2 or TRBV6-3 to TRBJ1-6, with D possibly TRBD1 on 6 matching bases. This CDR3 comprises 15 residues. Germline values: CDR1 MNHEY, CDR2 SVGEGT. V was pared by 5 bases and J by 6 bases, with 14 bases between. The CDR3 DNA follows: TGTGCCAGCAGTCCCGCGGGAGGGGGTAATTCACCCCTCCACTTT. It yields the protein CASSPAGGGNSPLHF.

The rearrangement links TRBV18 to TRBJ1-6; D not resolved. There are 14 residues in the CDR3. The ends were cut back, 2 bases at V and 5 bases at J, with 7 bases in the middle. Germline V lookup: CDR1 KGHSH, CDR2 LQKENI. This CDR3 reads CASSPTGNNSPLHF. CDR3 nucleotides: TGTGCCAGCTCACCAACCGGGAATAATTCACCCCTCCACTTT.

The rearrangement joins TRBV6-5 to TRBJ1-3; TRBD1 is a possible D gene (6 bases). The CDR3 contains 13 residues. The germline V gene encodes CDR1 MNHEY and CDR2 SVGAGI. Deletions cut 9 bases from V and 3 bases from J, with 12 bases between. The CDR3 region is CASRLDSGNTIYF. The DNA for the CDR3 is TGTGCCAGTAGATTGGACAGTGGAAACACCATATATTTT.

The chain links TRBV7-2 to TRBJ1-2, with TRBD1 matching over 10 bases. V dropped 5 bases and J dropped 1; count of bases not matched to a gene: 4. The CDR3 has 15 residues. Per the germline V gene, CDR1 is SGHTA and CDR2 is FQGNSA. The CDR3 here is CASSIWTGGNYGYTF. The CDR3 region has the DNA TGTGCCAGCAGCATATGGACAGGGGGTAACTATGGCTACACCTTC.

CDR3 nucleotide sequence: TGTGCCTGGAGCTCCTTCGGGGGACCCCAAGAGACCCAGTACTTC. Protein: CAWSSFGGPQETQYF. This chain uses TRBV30 with TRBJ2-5, with D tentatively TRBD2 (6 bases). Trimming removed 3 bases from V and 1 base from J, with 15 bases in between. Germline V gene lookup returns CDR1 GTSNPN and CDR2 SVGIG (reference sequence). The CDR3 runs 15 residues.

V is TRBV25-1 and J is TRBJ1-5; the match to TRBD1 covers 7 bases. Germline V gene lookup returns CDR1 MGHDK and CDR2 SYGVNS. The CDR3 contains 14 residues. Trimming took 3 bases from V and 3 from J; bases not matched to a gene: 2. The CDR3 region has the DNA TGTGCCAGCAGTGATACAGGGGACAATCAGCCCCAGCATTTT. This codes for CASSDTGDNQPQHF. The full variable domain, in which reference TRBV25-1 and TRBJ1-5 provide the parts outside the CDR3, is EADIYQTPRYLVIGTGKKITLECSQTMGHDKMYWYQQDPGMELHLIHYSYGVNSTEKGDLSSESTVSRIRTEHFPLTLESARPSHTSQYLCASSDTGDNQPQHFGDGTRLSIL.

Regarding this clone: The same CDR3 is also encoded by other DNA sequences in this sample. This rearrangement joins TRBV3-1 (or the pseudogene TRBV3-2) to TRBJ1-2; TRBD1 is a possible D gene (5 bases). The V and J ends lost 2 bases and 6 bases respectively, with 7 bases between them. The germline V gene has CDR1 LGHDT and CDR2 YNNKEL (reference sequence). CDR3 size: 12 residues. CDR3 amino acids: CASSQQGNGYTF. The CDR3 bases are TGTGCCAGCAGCCAACAGGGAAATGGCTACACCTTC.

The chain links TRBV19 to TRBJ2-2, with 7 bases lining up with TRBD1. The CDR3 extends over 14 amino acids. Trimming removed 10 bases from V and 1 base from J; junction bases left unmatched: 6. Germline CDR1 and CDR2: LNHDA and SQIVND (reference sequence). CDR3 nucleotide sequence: TGTGCCATCCACAGGGGCAGGAACACCGGGGAGCTGTTTTTT. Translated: CAIHRGRNTGELFF.

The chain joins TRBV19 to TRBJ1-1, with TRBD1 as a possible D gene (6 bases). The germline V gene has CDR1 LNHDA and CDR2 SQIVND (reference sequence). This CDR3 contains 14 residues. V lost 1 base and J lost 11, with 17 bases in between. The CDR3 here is CASSIGRGYSFAFF. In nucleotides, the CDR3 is TGTGCCAGTAGTATAGGCAGGGGATACTCTTTCGCTTTCTTT. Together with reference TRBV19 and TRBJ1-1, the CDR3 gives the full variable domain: DGGITQSPKYLFRKEGQNVTLSCEQNLNHDAMYWYRQDPGQGLRLIYYSQIVNDFQKGDIAEGYSVSREKKESFPLTVTSAQKNPTAFYLCASSIGRGYSFAFFGQGTRLTVV.

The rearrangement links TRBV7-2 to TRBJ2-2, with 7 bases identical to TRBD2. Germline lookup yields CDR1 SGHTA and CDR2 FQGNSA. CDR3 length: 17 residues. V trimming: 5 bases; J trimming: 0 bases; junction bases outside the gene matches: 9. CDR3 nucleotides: TGTGCCAGCAGCCCTCTCGCGGGAGCTACGAACACCGGGGAGCTGTTTTTT. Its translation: CASSPLAGATNTGELFF.

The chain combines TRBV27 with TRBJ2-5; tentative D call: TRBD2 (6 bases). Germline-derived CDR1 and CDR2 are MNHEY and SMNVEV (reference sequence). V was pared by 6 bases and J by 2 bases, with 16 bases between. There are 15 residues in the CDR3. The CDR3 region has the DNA TGTGCCAGCAGCCCCGGGACTCGAATTCAAGAGACCCAGTACTTC. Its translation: CASSPGTRIQETQYF.

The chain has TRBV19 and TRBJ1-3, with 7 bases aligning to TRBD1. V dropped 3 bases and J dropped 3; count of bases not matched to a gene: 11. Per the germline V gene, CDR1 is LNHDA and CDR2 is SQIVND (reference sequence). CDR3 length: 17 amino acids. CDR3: CASSIPRRRGSGNTIYF. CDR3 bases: TGTGCCAGTAGTATCCCAAGACGCAGGGGGAGTGGAAACACCATATATTTT.

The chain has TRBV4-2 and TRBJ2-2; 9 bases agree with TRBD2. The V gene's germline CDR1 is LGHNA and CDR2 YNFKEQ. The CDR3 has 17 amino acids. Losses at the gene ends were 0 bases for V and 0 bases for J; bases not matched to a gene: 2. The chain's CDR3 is CASSQETSGSNTGELFF. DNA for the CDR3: TGTGCCAGCAGCCAAGAGACTAGCGGCTCGAACACCGGGGAGCTGTTTTTT.